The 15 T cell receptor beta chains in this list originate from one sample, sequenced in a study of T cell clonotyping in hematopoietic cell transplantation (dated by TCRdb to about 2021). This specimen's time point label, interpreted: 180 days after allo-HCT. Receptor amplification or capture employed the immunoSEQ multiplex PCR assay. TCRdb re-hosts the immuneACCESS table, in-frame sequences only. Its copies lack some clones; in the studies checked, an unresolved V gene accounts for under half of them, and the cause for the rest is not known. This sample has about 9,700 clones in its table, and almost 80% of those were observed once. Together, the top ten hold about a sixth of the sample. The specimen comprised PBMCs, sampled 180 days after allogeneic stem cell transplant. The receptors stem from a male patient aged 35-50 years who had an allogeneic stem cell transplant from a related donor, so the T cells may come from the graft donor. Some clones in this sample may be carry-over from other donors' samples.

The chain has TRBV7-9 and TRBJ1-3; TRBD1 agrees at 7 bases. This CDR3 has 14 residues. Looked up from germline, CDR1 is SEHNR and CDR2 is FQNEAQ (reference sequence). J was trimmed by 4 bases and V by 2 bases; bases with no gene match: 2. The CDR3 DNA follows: TGTGCCAGCAGCTTACAGGGACAGGGAAACACCATATATTTT. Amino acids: CASSLQGQGNTIYF. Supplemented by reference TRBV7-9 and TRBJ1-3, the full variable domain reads DTGVSQNPRHKITKRGQNVTFRCDPISEHNRLYWYRQTLGQGPEFLTYFQNEAQLEKSRLLSDRFSAERPKGSFSTLEIQRTEQGDSAMYLCASSLQGQGNTIYFGEGSWLTVV.

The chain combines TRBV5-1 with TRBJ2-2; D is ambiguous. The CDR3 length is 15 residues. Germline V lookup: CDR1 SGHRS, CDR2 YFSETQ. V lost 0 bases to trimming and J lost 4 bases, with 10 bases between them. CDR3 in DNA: TGCGCCAGCAGCTTGGGAAAGCCTGGCACCGGGGAGCTGTTTTTT. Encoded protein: CASSLGKPGTGELFF.

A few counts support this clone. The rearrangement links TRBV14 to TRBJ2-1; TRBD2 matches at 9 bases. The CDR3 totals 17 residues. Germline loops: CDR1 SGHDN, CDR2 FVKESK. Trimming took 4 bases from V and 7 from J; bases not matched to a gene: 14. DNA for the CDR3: TGTGCCAGCAGCCCCCTAGGCGGGGGGGGCTTCGCGAATGAGCAGTTCTTC. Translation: CASSPLGGGGFANEQFF.

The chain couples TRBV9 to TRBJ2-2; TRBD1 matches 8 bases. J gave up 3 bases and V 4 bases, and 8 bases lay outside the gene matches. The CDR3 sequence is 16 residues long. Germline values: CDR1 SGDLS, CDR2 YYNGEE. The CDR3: CASSTWDRLHTGELFF. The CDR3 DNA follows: TGTGCCAGCAGCACCTGGGACAGGCTGCACACCGGGGAGCTGTTTTTT.

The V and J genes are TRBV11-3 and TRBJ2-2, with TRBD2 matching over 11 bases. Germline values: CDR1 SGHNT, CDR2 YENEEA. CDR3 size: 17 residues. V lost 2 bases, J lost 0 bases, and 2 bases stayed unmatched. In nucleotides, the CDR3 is TGTGCCAGCAGCTTACTAGCGGGGGGACCGAACACCGGGGAGCTGTTTTTT. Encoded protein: CASSLLAGGPNTGELFF.

For the CDR3, the DNA is TGCGCCAGCAGCTTGGCCTACGAGCAGTACTTC. This encodes CASSLAYEQYF. This rearrangement joins TRBV5-1 to TRBJ2-7, with D hard to call. Germline V gives CDR1 SGHRS, CDR2 YFSETQ. The V and J ends lost 0 bases and 2 bases respectively, with 0 bases between them. The CDR3 is made up of 11 amino acids.

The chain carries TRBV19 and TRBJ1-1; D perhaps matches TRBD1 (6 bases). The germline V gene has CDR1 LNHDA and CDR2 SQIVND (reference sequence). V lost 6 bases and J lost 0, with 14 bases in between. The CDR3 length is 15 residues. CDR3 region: CASRMDRRMNTEAFF. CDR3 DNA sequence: TGTGCCAGTAGAATGGACAGAAGGATGAACACTGAAGCTTTCTTT.

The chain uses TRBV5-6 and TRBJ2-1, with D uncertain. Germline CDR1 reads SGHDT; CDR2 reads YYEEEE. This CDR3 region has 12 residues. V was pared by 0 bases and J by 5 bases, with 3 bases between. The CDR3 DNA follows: TGTGCCAGCAGCTTGGCAAACAATGAGCAGTTCTTC. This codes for CASSLANNEQFF.

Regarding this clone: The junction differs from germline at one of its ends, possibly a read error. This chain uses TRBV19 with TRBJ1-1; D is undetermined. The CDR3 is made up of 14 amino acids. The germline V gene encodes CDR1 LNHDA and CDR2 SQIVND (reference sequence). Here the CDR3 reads CASSRRIQHVEAFF. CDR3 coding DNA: TGTGCCAGCAGTAGGCGGATCCAACATGTTGAAGCTTTCTTT.

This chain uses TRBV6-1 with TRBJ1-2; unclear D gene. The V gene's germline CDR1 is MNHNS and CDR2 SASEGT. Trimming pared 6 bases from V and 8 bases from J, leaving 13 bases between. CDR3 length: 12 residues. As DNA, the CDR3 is TGTGCCAGCAGCCCCACCCTCTTCGGCTACACCTTC. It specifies CASSPTLFGYTF.

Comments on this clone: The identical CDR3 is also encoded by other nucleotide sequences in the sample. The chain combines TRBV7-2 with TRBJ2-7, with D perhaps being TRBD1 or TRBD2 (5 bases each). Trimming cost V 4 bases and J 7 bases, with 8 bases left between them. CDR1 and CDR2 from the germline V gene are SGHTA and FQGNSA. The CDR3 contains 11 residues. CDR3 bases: TGTGCCAGCAGCTGGGGGTTAGAGCAGTACTTC. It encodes CASSWGLEQYF.

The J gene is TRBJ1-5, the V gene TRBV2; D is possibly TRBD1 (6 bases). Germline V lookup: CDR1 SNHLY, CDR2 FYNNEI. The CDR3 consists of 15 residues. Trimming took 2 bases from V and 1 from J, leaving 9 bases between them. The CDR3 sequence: CASSEQGLSNQPQHF. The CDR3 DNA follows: TGTGCCAGCAGTGAACAGGGGTTGAGCAATCAGCCCCAGCATTTT.

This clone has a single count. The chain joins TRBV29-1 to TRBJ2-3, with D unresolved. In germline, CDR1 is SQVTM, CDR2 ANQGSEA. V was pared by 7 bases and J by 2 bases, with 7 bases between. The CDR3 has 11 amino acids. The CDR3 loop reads CSASPTDTQYF. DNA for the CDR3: TGCAGCGCGAGCCCCACAGATACGCAGTATTTT.

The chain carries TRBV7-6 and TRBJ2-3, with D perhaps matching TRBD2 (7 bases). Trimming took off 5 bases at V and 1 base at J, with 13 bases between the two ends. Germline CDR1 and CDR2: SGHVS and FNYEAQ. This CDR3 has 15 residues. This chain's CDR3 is CASSAEGGRTDTQYF. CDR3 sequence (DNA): TGTGCCAGCAGCGCGGAGGGGGGGCGCACAGATACGCAGTATTTT. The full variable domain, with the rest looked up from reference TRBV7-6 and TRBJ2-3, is GAGVSQSPRYKVTKRGQDVALRCDPISGHVSLYWYRQALGQGPEFLTYFNYEAQQDKSGLPNDRFSAERPEGSISTLTIQRTEQRDSAMYRCASSAEGGRTDTQYFGPGTRLTVL.

In nucleotides, the CDR3 is TGTGCCAGTAGTCGCCACTCGACCCTCTACGAGCAGTACTTC. This codes for CASSRHSTLYEQYF. This chain joins TRBV19 and TRBJ2-7; no firm D call. Germline loops: CDR1 LNHDA, CDR2 SQIVND (reference sequence). Trimming removed 5 bases from V and 3 bases from J, with 14 bases in between. The length of the CDR3 is 14 residues.